This TCR beta chain originates from a study of OX40 agonist ivuxolimab in advanced cancers. In the study overall: Clinicians treated patients with ivuxolimab, an agonistic anti-OX40 (CD134) antibody.

Prior autoimmune disease or systemic immunosuppression barred patients. General study points: Several nonresponders also turned out to have low normalized T-cell clonal expansion.

Comments on this clone: Its antigen is unidentified.

Only in-frame clones appear in the TCRdb table, and some are missing; sequencing was by immunoSEQ multiplex PCR. The data show 30,000 to 35,000 clones, about 87% seen once. This TCR derives from an adult with an advanced solid tumor such as melanoma, head and neck, liver or kidney cancer. The specimen comprised CD4+ or CD8+ T cells sorted from blood, sampled in a trial of the OX40 agonist ivuxolimab.

DNA for the CDR3: TGTGCCACCAGCAGAGGGGGAGGGCAAGAGACCCAGTACTTC. This sequence encodes CATSRGGGQETQYF. This chain uses TRBV15 with TRBJ2-5, with 7 bases lining up with TRBD2. V was pared by 1 base and J by 2 bases, with 1 base of the junction left unmatched. The length of the CDR3 is 14 residues. The germline CDR1 and CDR2 sequences are LNHNV and YYDKDF (reference sequence).